This TCR beta chain was identified in a study of siplizumab effects on memory and regulatory T cells. V was clipped by 4 bases and J by 7 bases; unmatched bases: 5. CDR1 is MNHEY, CDR2 SMNVEV, per germline (reference sequence). The CDR3 has 13 amino acids. The repertoire was sequenced with immunoSEQ multiplex PCR; TCRdb's copy has only in-frame clones and lacks some. The sample lists some 100,000 clones, approximately 91% seen once, with roughly 2.6% in the top ten. The TCR sequence derives from a human donor in good health. Some clones in this sample may be carry-over from other donors' samples. Sequenced input: CD4+ T cells sorted from blood. This sequence joins TRBV27 and TRBJ2-7; 9 bases fit TRBD1. The CDR3 nucleotides are TGTGCCAGCAGTTCCAGCGGACAGGGGGAGCAGTACTTC. This codes for CASSSSGQGEQYF.